This TCR beta chain was retrieved from a study of T-cell memory formation after mild COVID-19. Study in general: The study found TCR clusters largely donor specific.

Germline values: CDR1 SGHVS, CDR2 FQNEAQ. Between the trimmed V and J ends, which lost 2 bases and 3 bases, there was a span of 13 bases. CDR3 length: 15 residues. MiXCR, run by TCRdb on the 5' RACE reads, gives a single entry per CDR3 protein. The sample shows around 250,000 distinct CDR3 sequences, over 15% of them seen only once. Whole-study results and caveats: Those CD4+ clones that contracted were mainly in CM and EM (CD8+ ones in EMRA). Whether second-wave clones peaking at day 37 were SARS-CoV-2 specific went unconfirmed. Pre-infection memory contained some responding clones, which suggested that cross-reactive memory had joined.

To note about this clonotype: Its matching antigen is unknown.

The chain couples TRBV7-8 to TRBJ2-5, with D possibly being TRBD2 (5 bases). This receptor was obtained from a man younger than 30 who had mild COVID-19 (a few samples of this study predate the infection). Cell type and time point are not known. Input material: PBMCs or a T cell subset sorted from them (not recorded which). The CDR3 bases are TGTGCCAGCAGCTTATCTAGGGTCGGGGAAGAGACCCAGTACTTC. Its translation: CASSLSRVGEETQYF.